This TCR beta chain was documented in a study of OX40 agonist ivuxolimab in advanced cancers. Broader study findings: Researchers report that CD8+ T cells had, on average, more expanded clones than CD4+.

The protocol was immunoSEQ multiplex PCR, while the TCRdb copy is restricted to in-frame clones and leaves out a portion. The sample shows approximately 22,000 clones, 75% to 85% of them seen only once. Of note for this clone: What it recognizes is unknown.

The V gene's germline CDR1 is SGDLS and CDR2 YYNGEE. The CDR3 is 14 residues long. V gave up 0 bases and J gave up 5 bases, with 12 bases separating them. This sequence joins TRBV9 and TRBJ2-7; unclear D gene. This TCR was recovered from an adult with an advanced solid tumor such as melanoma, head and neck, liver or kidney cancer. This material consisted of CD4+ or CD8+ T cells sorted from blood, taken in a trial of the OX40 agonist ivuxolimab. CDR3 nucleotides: TGTGCCAGCAGCGTAGGACCAGGATTGGACGAGCAGTACTTC. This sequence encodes CASSVGPGLDEQYF. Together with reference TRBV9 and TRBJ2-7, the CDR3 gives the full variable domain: DSGVTQTPKHLITATGQRVTLRCSPRSGDLSVYWYQQSLDQGLQFLIQYYNGEERAKGNILERFSAQQFPDLHSELNLSSLELGDSALYFCASSVGPGLDEQYFGPGTRLTVT.